The 8 T cell receptor beta chains in this list originate from one sample, sequenced in a study of blood T cells in healthy people across ages. Alongside a J-beta primer mix, a sample-barcoded 5' primer served in a second PCR lasting roughly 7 to 11 cycles. Using its own MiXCR run on the 5' RACE reads, TCRdb lists one record per CDR3 protein. There are some 1.5 million distinct CDR3 sequences in the sample; under 30% occur only once, and 7.7% lies in the top ten. Sequences were obtained from blood. The receptors stem from a woman in her twenties or thirties in good health.

V and J are TRBV9 and TRBJ2-3; no firm D call. The germline gives CDR1 SGDLS, CDR2 YYNGEE. V was shortened by 4 bases and J by 2 bases, with 14 bases between the two germline ends. The CDR3 has 15 residues. Here the CDR3 reads CASSPDPTITDTQYF. CDR3 nucleotide sequence: TGTGCCAGCAGCCCAGACCCCACTATCACAGATACGCAGTATTTT.

Many counts were recorded for this clonotype. This chain connects TRBV27 to TRBJ2-7; 9 bases are a match to TRBD1. The junction had 4 bases not matched to a gene; V was cut back by 7 bases and J by 6 bases. This CDR3 contains 12 residues. Germline V CDR1 and CDR2: MNHEY, SMNVEV (reference sequence). The CDR3 here is CASTETGGEQYF. CDR3 nucleotides: TGTGCCAGCACCGAGACAGGGGGCGAGCAGTACTTC.

This clonotype was counted many times. This chain joins TRBV6-5 and TRBJ2-7; 9 nucleotides agree with TRBD2. From germline, CDR1 is MNHEY and CDR2 SVGAGI. V dropped 2 bases and J dropped 3; count of bases not matched to a gene: 2. There are 14 residues in the CDR3. The CDR3 coding sequence is TGTGCCAGCAGTTACATAGCGGGGGTCTACGAGCAGTACTTC. This codes for CASSYIAGVYEQYF.

V usage is TRBV2 and J usage is TRBJ2-7, with unresolved D. Trimming removed 2 bases from V and 2 bases from J, with 10 bases in between. Germline CDR1 reads SNHLY; CDR2 reads FYNNEI. CDR3 length: 14 amino acids. The CDR3 loop is CASSEQAKPYEQYF. In DNA form, the CDR3 reads TGTGCCAGCAGTGAACAGGCGAAACCCTACGAGCAGTACTTC. The whole variable domain, remainder taken from reference TRBV2 and TRBJ2-7, is EPEVTQTPSHQVTQMGQEVILRCVPISNHLYFYWYRQILGQKVEFLVSFYNNEISEKSEIFDDQFSVERPDGSNFTLKIRSTKLEDSAMYFCASSEQAKPYEQYFGPGTRLTVT.

This clonotype was recorded once. This chain joins TRBV12-3 or TRBV12-4 and TRBJ2-1, with D unresolved. The V end lost 2 bases, the J end lost 7 bases, and 9 bases lay between the germline ends. There are 13 residues in the CDR3. CDR3: CASSLRVRNEQFF. CDR3 nucleotide sequence: TGTGCCAGCAGTTTACGGGTTAGGAATGAGCAGTTCTTC.

The chain joins TRBV20-1 to TRBJ2-3, with 8 positions matching TRBD2. Germline V gene sequence: CDR1 DFQATT, CDR2 SNEGSKA (reference sequence). The CDR3 has 14 residues. The ends lost 3 bases at V and 8 bases at J; junction bases unmatched: 10. CDR3 region: CSASPPAGGGTQYF. The CDR3 nucleotides are TGCAGTGCTAGTCCCCCTGCGGGGGGAGGTACGCAGTATTTT.

This clonotype was observed a few times. V gene TRBV6-6 combines with J gene TRBJ2-7; TRBD2 aligns across 10 bases. V lost 2 bases to trimming and J lost 3 bases; unmatched junction nucleotides: 4. This CDR3 region has 15 residues. Germline V gene sequence: CDR1 MNHNY, CDR2 SVGAGI (reference sequence). The CDR3 protein is CASSYGPSGGYEQYF. CDR3 nucleotides: TGTGCCAGCAGTTACGGGCCTAGCGGGGGCTACGAGCAGTACTTC.

This clonotype occurred many times. The chain carries TRBV20-1 and TRBJ2-7; D call uncertain. Germline lookup yields CDR1 DFQATT and CDR2 SNEGSKA (reference sequence). The length of the CDR3 is 14 residues. Trimming took off 6 bases at V and 4 bases at J, with 19 bases between the two ends. In nucleotides, the CDR3 is TGCAGTGCCCTCCCGACCGATCACGAATACGAGCAGTACTTC. This translates into CSALPTDHEYEQYF.